The rows below give T cell receptor beta chains drawn from one sample of a study of blood T cells in healthy people across ages. TCRdb re-derived calls from the 5' RACE reads in MiXCR, one entry per CDR3 protein. The table includes about 770,000 distinct CDR3 sequences, roughly 44% detected once. Sequenced sample: blood. The source is a man aged 55 to 70 in good health. The CDR3 runs from the conserved cysteine through the conserved F or W. D genes are given only for firm matches. Expanded clones are given a class, and other clones once, few, many or no size at all.

d_gene,v_gene,abundance,j_gene,CDR3aa,CDR3nt
-,TRBV20-1,-,TRBJ2-3,CSARPGNADTQYF,TGCAGTGCTAGACCGGGGAACGCAGATACGCAGTATTTT
-,TRBV20-1,once,TRBJ1-5,CGTVRGTNQPQHF,TGCGGGACGGTACGAGGCACTAATCAGCCCCAGCATTTT
-,TRBV25-1,-,TRBJ2-1,CASTWGGPTKEQFF,TGTGCCAGCACGTGGGGGGGGCCGACTAAGGAGCAGTTCTTC
-,TRBV27,few,TRBJ2-7,CASSLYREGEQYF,TGTGCCAGCAGTTTGTACAGGGAGGGGGAGCAGTACTTC
TRBD1,TRBV4-3,-,TRBJ2-4,CASNQDRAFGGCIQYF,TGCGCCAGCAACCAGGACAGGGCGTTCGGGGGTTGCATTCAGTACTTC
-,TRBV30,few,TRBJ1-1,CASTTPFLGDTEAFF,TGTGCCTCCACTACCCCCTTTCTTGGGGACACTGAAGCTTTCTTT
TRBD2,TRBV3-1,few,TRBJ2-3,CASSQGGTSGDTQYF,TGTGCCAGCAGCCAGGGGGGGACTAGCGGAGATACGCAGTATTTT
-,TRBV6-6,once,TRBJ2-7,CASSCKSSYEQYF,TGTGCCAGCAGTTGCAAGAGCTCCTACGAGCAGTACTTC
TRBD2,TRBV9,-,TRBJ2-3,CASSVAVGLAGGATFSAQYF,TGTGCCAGCAGCGTAGCCGTAGGACTAGCGGGAGGAGCGACATTCAGCGCGCAGTATTTT
TRBD1,TRBV5-1,-,TRBJ2-7,CASSPEDRSAYEQYF,TGCGCCAGCAGCCCTGAGGACAGGTCGGCCTACGAGCAGTACTTC
-,TRBV29-1,once,TRBJ2-3,CGGWGGALADTQYF,TGCGGCGGATGGGGGGGCGCCTTGGCAGATACGCAGTATTTT
-,TRBV12-3/TRBV12-4,-,TRBJ2-3,CASRLKPDMQYF,TGTGCCAGCAGATTAAAACCAGATATGCAGTATTTT
-,TRBV7-9,few,TRBJ1-4,CASSLRGTEEKLFF,TGTGCCAGCAGCTTAAGGGGAACAGAAGAAAAACTGTTTTTT
TRBD2,TRBV28,few,TRBJ2-1,CAGSLAGLVYEQFF,TGTGCCGGCAGTTTAGCGGGACTAGTATATGAGCAGTTCTTC
-,TRBV7-2,many,TRBJ2-5,CASSLGGWETQYF,TGTGCCAGCAGCTTAGGGGGCTGGGAGACCCAGTACTTC